Below are 19 T cell receptor beta chains sequenced from a single sample in a study of vaccination effects on CD4 cells after COVID-19. These receptors' targets are unknown. Sequencing followed a ViraFEST assay step that expanded antigen-specific CD4+ T cells with viral peptide pools. Culture lasted about nine days before CD4+ T cell isolation. Among the vaccine recipients, none had a prior SARS-CoV-2 infection, and nucleocapsid antibodies were negative. TCRdb keeps only in-frame clones here, not all; method: immunoSEQ multiplex PCR. This sample has about 68,000 clones, with about four fifths found just once. The sample in question was CD4+ T cells from PBMCs cultured with SARS-CoV-2 spike peptides, obtained before COVID-19 vaccination. The receptors were sampled from a human donor who received a COVID-19 vaccine.

V usage is TRBV11-2 and J usage is TRBJ1-2, with D possibly matching TRBD1 (6 bases). CDR3 length: 15 residues. V gave up 2 bases and J gave up 5 bases, with 15 bases separating them. Germline CDR1 and CDR2: SGHAT and FQNNGV. The CDR3 region is CASSLTTGYSYGYTF. The CDR3 nucleotides read TGTGCCAGCAGCTTAACGACAGGATATTCGTATGGCTACACCTTC.

CDR3 nucleotide sequence: TGTGCCAGTAGTTCCGGCAGGTCCTATGGCTACACCTTC. It specifies CASSSGRSYGYTF. The chain is built from TRBV19 and TRBJ1-2; D remains unclear. The V gene's germline CDR1 is LNHDA and CDR2 SQIVND (reference sequence). The CDR3 is 13 amino acids. V lost 5 bases and J lost 4, with 11 bases in between.

V usage is TRBV30 and J usage is TRBJ2-7; D is undetermined. Deletions cut 0 bases from V and 2 bases from J, with 5 bases between. The CDR3 spans 12 residues. Looked up from germline, CDR1 is GTSNPN and CDR2 is SVGIG (reference sequence). The CDR3 bases are TGTGCCTGGAGTGTACAACCCTACGAGCAGTACGTC. Translating gives CAWSVQPYEQYV.

The chain links TRBV6-1 to TRBJ1-6, with 8 bases matching TRBD1. With V trimmed by 6 bases and J by 9 bases, 7 bases remained unmatched. Germline V lookup: CDR1 MNHNS, CDR2 SASEGT. This CDR3 comprises 14 residues. The CDR3 DNA reads TGTGCCAGCAGGGACAGGGCGGGTGGTTCACCCCTCCACTTT. As protein: CASRDRAGGSPLHF.

The chain carries TRBV5-6 and TRBJ1-1, with unresolved D. The V end lost 0 bases, the J end lost 11 bases, and 20 bases lay between the germline ends. The germline V gene has CDR1 SGHDT and CDR2 YYEEEE. This CDR3 region has 15 residues. The CDR3 region is CASSLVFGQASRAFF. The CDR3 nucleotides read TGTGCCAGCAGCTTGGTATTCGGGCAGGCCTCAAGGGCTTTCTTT.

The chain has TRBV2 and TRBJ2-7, with D perhaps assigned TRBD1 or TRBD2 (5 bases each). CDR3 length: 13 amino acids. V shed 5 bases and J shed 4 bases, with 12 bases lying between them. Looked up from germline, CDR1 is SNHLY and CDR2 is FYNNEI. The chain's CDR3 is CASSWDRVYEQYV. CDR3 DNA: TGTGCCAGCAGTTGGGACCGGGTGTACGAGCAGTACGTC.

The J gene is TRBJ2-1, the V gene TRBV4-2; 9 positions agree with TRBD2. Germline-derived CDR1 and CDR2 are LGHNA and YNFKEQ. The CDR3 extends over 17 amino acids. The ends lost 4 bases at V and 8 bases at J; junction bases unmatched: 15. The CDR3 loop is CASSPRGAGGPMDEQFF. The CDR3 DNA reads as TGTGCCAGCAGCCCCCGTGGGGCGGGGGGGCCGATGGATGAGCAGTTCTTC.

The chain couples TRBV7-9 to TRBJ2-2, with TRBD1 matching over 8 bases. CDR3 length: 17 residues. Germline V gene lookup returns CDR1 SEHNR and CDR2 FQNEAQ (reference sequence). J gave up 4 bases and V 4 bases, and 11 bases lay outside the gene matches. CDR3 protein: CASSWEDRATGTGELFF. CDR3 DNA sequence: TGTGCCAGCAGCTGGGAGGACAGGGCGACGGGCACCGGGGAGCTGTTTTTT.

V usage is TRBV3-1 (or the pseudogene TRBV3-2) and J usage is TRBJ2-2; a possible D gene is TRBD2 (5 bases). The germline V and J ends were trimmed by 4 bases and 6 bases, with 27 bases remaining between them. The CDR3 consists of 19 residues. CDR1 LGHDT and CDR2 YNNKEL come from the germline V gene (reference sequence). CDR3 sequence: CASSLPGKWVSRSPGELFF. The CDR3 bases are TGTGCCAGCAGCCTTCCCGGGAAGTGGGTGTCTAGAAGCCCCGGGGAGCTGTTTTTT.

V usage is TRBV11-2 and J usage is TRBJ1-5; D is unclear. The germline gives CDR1 SGHAT, CDR2 FQNNGV. CDR3 length: 14 amino acids. Trimming took 2 bases from V and 7 from J, leaving 12 bases between them. The CDR3 spells CASSLRGTGQPQHF. The CDR3 DNA reads TGTGCCAGCAGCTTAAGAGGTACGGGGCAGCCCCAGCATTTT.

The chain couples TRBV29-1 to TRBJ1-2; D unclear. The CDR3 is 12 residues long. The V gene lost 7 bases and the J gene lost 6 bases, with 15 bases spanning the gap. Germline V gene data show CDR1 as SQVTM and CDR2 as ANQGSEA. CDR3 in DNA: TGCAGCGCCCAGAAACGGACGGATGGCTACACCTTC. The encoded protein is CSAQKRTDGYTF.

The CDR3 nucleotides are TGTGCCAGCAGTTACTCTACCAATCAGCCCCAGCATTTT. Translation: CASSYSTNQPQHF. The chain couples TRBV6-6 to TRBJ1-5, with D unclear. The V end lost 0 bases, the J end lost 3 bases, and 3 bases lay between the germline ends. The CDR3 loop spans 13 amino acids. Germline V gene sequence: CDR1 MNHNY, CDR2 SVGAGI (reference sequence).

The chain carries TRBV10-3 and TRBJ1-2; 7 positions match TRBD1. The CDR3 spans 17 residues. V dropped 0 bases and J dropped 4; count of bases not matched to a gene: 11. Germline loops: CDR1 ENHRY, CDR2 SYGVKD. CDR3 residues: CAISESFIKGAIYGYTF. The CDR3 nucleotides read TGTGCCATCAGTGAGTCGTTTATTAAGGGGGCTATCTATGGCTACACCTTC.

The chain is built from TRBV6-5 and TRBJ1-2, with D possibly matching TRBD1 (5 bases). V was clipped by 7 bases and J by 5 bases, with 17 bases between them. Germline CDR1 reads MNHEY; CDR2 reads SVGAGI. There are 14 residues in the CDR3. CDR3 region: CASTRDRADYGYTF. The CDR3 nucleotides read TGTGCCAGCACCCGGGACCGGGCTGATTATGGCTACACCTTC.

This clone has only a few counts. This sequence joins TRBV7-9 and TRBJ1-5; unclear D gene. CDR1 SEHNR and CDR2 FQNEAQ come from the germline V gene (reference sequence). Trimming took 8 bases from V and 0 from J, leaving 5 bases between them. This CDR3 is 12 amino acids long. The CDR3 spells CASAVSNQPQHF. As DNA, the CDR3 is TGTGCCAGCGCCGTTAGCAATCAGCCCCAGCATTTT.

Of note for this clone: This sample includes further DNA sequences coding for the same CDR3. The rearrangement joins TRBV5-4 to TRBJ1-5; D not resolved. The CDR3 sequence is 15 residues long. The V end was cut by 0 bases, the J end by 6 bases, with 13 bases between. Germline V lookup: CDR1 SGHNT, CDR2 YYREEE (reference sequence). CDR3 sequence reads: CASSLDGRRSQPQHF. CDR3 bases: TGTGCCAGCAGCTTGGATGGCAGGAGGAGTCAGCCCCAGCATTTT.

The chain employs TRBV6-2 or TRBV6-3 and TRBJ2-7, with 7 bases fitting TRBD2. V gave up 3 bases and J gave up 2 bases; unmatched junction bases: 7. The CDR3 totals 15 residues. Germline V CDR1 and CDR2: MNHEY, SVGEGT. DNA for the CDR3: TGTGCCAGCAGTTATTCTCTAGCGGAAACCTACGAGCAGTACGTC. It codes for CASSYSLAETYEQYV.

The V call is TRBV9, the J call TRBJ2-3; TRBD1 agrees at 7 bases. The J segment lost 4 bases and the V segment lost 1 base, leaving 3 bases of the junction unmatched. Per the germline V gene, CDR1 is SGDLS and CDR2 is YYNGEE. The CDR3 contains 14 residues. The CDR3 sequence is CASSVHRGPDTQYF. The CDR3 nucleotides read TGTGCCAGCAGCGTACACAGGGGACCAGATACGCAGTATTTT.

This chain uses TRBV4-3 with TRBJ1-5; D ambiguous. Trimming left V 0 bases short and J 2 bases short, with 17 bases between. This CDR3 is built from 18 residues. CDR1 is LGHNA and CDR2 is YSLEER in the germline V gene. The DNA for the CDR3 is TGCGCCAGCAGCCAAGATTTTGGGCGGACCTCCGGCAATCAGCCCCAGCATTTT. As protein: CASSQDFGRTSGNQPQHF.